A single sample gave rise to the 28 T cell receptor beta chains below, sequenced in a study of a mutant IDH1 vaccine in newly diagnosed glioma. Antigens of these TCRs are unknown. The sample's time point: week 47, end of study. A 20-mer mutant IDH1 peptide at 300 ug was injected subcutaneously with topical imiquimod. Sequencing was performed with immunoSEQ multiplex PCR; in TCRdb, only in-frame clones are kept and a portion is missing. Of 77,000 or so clones listed, 75% to 85% are singletons. This material consisted of PBMCs, taken from a glioma patient whose treatment included an IDH1 peptide vaccine. The receptors were gathered from a middle-aged man with glioma.

The genes are TRBV30 and TRBJ1-1, with 10 bases fitting TRBD1. Germline CDR1 is GTSNPN and CDR2 is SVGIG (reference sequence). J gave up 8 bases and V 6 bases, and 9 bases lay outside the gene matches. This CDR3 contains 13 residues. The CDR3 region has the DNA TGTGCCTGTTGGACAGGGGGGGGTGCCGAAGCTTTCTTT. Protein product: CACWTGGGAEAFF.

This sequence joins TRBV7-2 and TRBJ2-5; TRBD2 matches at 11 bases. With V trimmed by 1 base and J by 13 bases, 11 bases remained unmatched. The CDR3 sequence is 15 residues long. Germline V gives CDR1 SGHTA, CDR2 FQGNSA. The CDR3 sequence is CASSLGLAGGPVAYF. CDR3 sequence (DNA): TGTGCCAGCAGCTTAGGGCTAGCGGGAGGCCCAGTAGCGTACTTC.

DNA for the CDR3: TGTGCCAGCAGCCCCACTAGCGGGGGACCCCACGAGCAGTACTTC. Translating it yields CASSPTSGGPHEQYF. The rearrangement links TRBV5-4 to TRBJ2-7; TRBD2 agrees at 11 bases. CDR1 SGHNT and CDR2 YYREEE come from the germline V gene (reference sequence). The CDR3 length is 15 residues. J lost 5 bases, V lost 4 bases, and 8 bases had no gene match. The whole variable domain, filled in from reference TRBV5-4 and TRBJ2-7, reads ETGVTQSPTHLIKTRGQQVTLRCSSQSGHNTVSWYQQALGQGPQFIFQYYREEENGRGNFPPRFSGLQFPNYSSELNVNALELDDSALYLCASSPTSGGPHEQYFGPGTRLTVT.

The chain combines TRBV2 with TRBJ2-7, with TRBD2 matching over 9 bases. The V gene's germline CDR1 is SNHLY and CDR2 FYNNEI. This CDR3 region has 17 residues. Losses at the gene ends were 3 bases for V and 3 bases for J; bases not matched to a gene: 12. CDR3 sequence reads: CASSDPLGLAGLYEQYF. The CDR3 DNA is TGTGCCAGCAGTGACCCTCTCGGGCTAGCGGGGCTCTACGAGCAGTACTTC.

The chain links TRBV4-3 to TRBJ2-5, with D possibly matching TRBD2 (7 bases). From germline, CDR1 is LGHNA and CDR2 YSLEER. V dropped 1 base and J dropped 5 bases, with 20 bases sitting between them. This CDR3 is 17 amino acids long. Here the CDR3 reads CASSQAMRGGSRETQYF. CDR3 bases: TGCGCCAGCAGCCAAGCAATGAGGGGGGGCAGCAGGGAGACCCAGTACTTC.

The chain combines TRBV4-3 with TRBJ2-1; tentative D call: TRBD2 (6 bases). This CDR3 spans 13 amino acids. Trimming left V 0 bases short and J 13 bases short, with 13 bases between. Germline CDR1 reads LGHNA; CDR2 reads YSLEER. CDR3 amino acids: CASSQDPGADQFF. In DNA form, the CDR3 reads TGCGCCAGCAGCCAAGATCCGGGAGCTGATCAGTTCTTC.

CDR3 coding DNA: TGTGCCTGGAATAAACGTGGGACTAGCGGTGGGGATACGCAGTATTTT. Its protein product is CAWNKRGTSGGDTQYF. The J gene is TRBJ2-3, the V gene TRBV30, with 11 bases fitting TRBD2. This CDR3 comprises 16 residues. Per the germline V gene, CDR1 is GTSNPN and CDR2 is SVGIG (reference sequence). Losses at the gene ends were 4 bases for V and 6 bases for J; bases not matched to a gene: 12.

V gene TRBV7-8 combines with J gene TRBJ2-5; 12 bases fit TRBD2. The CDR3 has 17 residues. With V trimmed by 7 bases and J by 1 base, 10 bases remained unmatched. Germline V gene lookup returns CDR1 SGHVS and CDR2 FQNEAQ. The CDR3 protein is CASTPGRLAGVQETQYF. CDR3 in DNA: TGTGCCAGCACCCCAGGTCGACTAGCGGGGGTCCAAGAGACCCAGTACTTC.

The DNA for the CDR3 is TGCGCCAGCAGTAGTCTAGACCGTTTTGGGGAGCAGTACTTC. Protein product: CASSSLDRFGEQYF. The chain has TRBV10-2 and TRBJ2-7; D call uncertain. The germline V and J ends were trimmed by 5 bases and 7 bases, with 18 bases remaining between them. The CDR3 has 14 amino acids. Germline V gene sequence: CDR1 WSHSY, CDR2 SAAADI.

This sequence joins TRBV11-2 and TRBJ1-2; 11 nucleotides align to TRBD1. The germline gives CDR1 SGHAT, CDR2 FQNNGV. CDR3 size: 17 residues. V lost 6 bases, J lost 4 bases, and 13 bases stayed unmatched. The CDR3 DNA follows: TGTGCCAGCAGTCAAGTCCCGGGACAGGGGGAGGGCTATGGCTACACCTTC. Protein sequence: CASSQVPGQGEGYGYTF.

The chain joins TRBV2 to TRBJ2-7, with a tentative D call TRBD2 (5 bases). The germline gives CDR1 SNHLY, CDR2 FYNNEI. V dropped 7 bases and J dropped 3 bases, with 16 bases sitting between them. The CDR3 has 14 amino acids. CDR3 sequence (DNA): TGTGCCAGCACAACCCGGGGTGTTAACTACGAGCAGTACTTC. Its protein product is CASTTRGVNYEQYF.

In its sample, this clone was seen many times. The chain joins TRBV2 to TRBJ2-1; 8 positions agree with TRBD2. The ends lost 6 bases at V and 0 bases at J; junction bases unmatched: 7. CDR3 length: 16 residues. Per germline, CDR1 SNHLY and CDR2 FYNNEI. The CDR3 bases are TGTGCCAGCAGCTTTAGCGGGGCCGTCTCCTACAATGAGCAGTTCTTC. It encodes CASSFSGAVSYNEQFF.

This rearrangement joins TRBV19 to TRBJ1-6; D remains unclear. The germline V gene has CDR1 LNHDA and CDR2 SQIVND (reference sequence). Trimming shortened V by 5 bases and J by 7 bases, and 12 bases separated the two germline ends. The CDR3 sequence is 14 residues long. CDR3 loop: CASSPGSGNSPLHF. DNA of the CDR3: TGTGCCAGTAGTCCCGGGTCAGGAAATTCACCCCTCCACTTT.

This clone was counted a single time. The V gene is TRBV18, the J gene TRBJ2-5; 11 positions match TRBD1. The CDR3 totals 13 residues. Germline values: CDR1 KGHSH, CDR2 LQKENI. V lost 4 bases and J lost 5; bases outside the gene matches: 0. DNA for the CDR3: TGTGCCAGCTCACGGGACAGGGGGGAGACCCAGTACTTC. Its translation: CASSRDRGETQYF.

The chain uses TRBV4-2 and TRBJ1-5; 7 bases map to TRBD1. Germline assignment: CDR1 LGHNA and CDR2 YNFKEQ. The CDR3 has 13 amino acids. Trimming took 5 bases from V and 7 from J; bases not matched to a gene: 5. CDR3 loop: CASSSTGFQPQHF. CDR3 DNA: TGTGCCAGCAGCTCGACAGGGTTCCAGCCCCAGCATTTT.

The chain recombines TRBV30 with TRBJ2-7; 9 bases line up with TRBD2. Germline CDR1 reads GTSNPN; CDR2 reads SVGIG (reference sequence). Trimming at V came to 1 base and at J to 0 bases, leaving 4 bases not matched to a gene. CDR3 length: 15 residues. In DNA form, the CDR3 reads TGTGCCTGGAGTGGTAGCGGGGGAAGCTCCTACGAGCAGTACTTC. Translated: CAWSGSGGSSYEQYF.

The chain has TRBV6-6 and TRBJ1-5; the D is unclear. The CDR3 runs 15 residues. The germline V gene encodes CDR1 MNHNY and CDR2 SVGAGI (reference sequence). Deletions cut 0 bases from V and 4 bases from J, with 10 bases between. The CDR3 loop is CASSYSKQWNQPQHF. The CDR3 DNA reads TGTGCCAGCAGTTACTCCAAGCAGTGGAATCAGCCCCAGCATTTT.

J is TRBJ1-2 and V is TRBV7-9; the match to TRBD1 covers 7 bases. The length of the CDR3 is 15 residues. The germline V gene encodes CDR1 SEHNR and CDR2 FQNEAQ (reference sequence). V lost 4 bases to trimming and J lost 8 bases; unmatched junction nucleotides: 13. CDR3 nucleotide sequence: TGTGCCAGCAGCTCCGCCATTGAGGGGGCAGGAGGCTACACCTTC. It codes for CASSSAIEGAGGYTF.

The J gene is TRBJ2-2, the V gene TRBV6-4, with 7 bases lining up with TRBD2. The CDR3 is 14 residues long. V gave up 4 bases and J gave up 7 bases; unmatched junction bases: 6. Germline V gene lookup returns CDR1 MRHNA and CDR2 SNTAGT. In DNA form, the CDR3 reads TGTGCCAGCAGTGTAACTAGCGAATACGGGGAGCTGTTTTTT. This translates into CASSVTSEYGELFF.

The chain combines TRBV10-3 with TRBJ1-3; D ambiguous. The CDR3 has 13 residues. The V end was cut by 5 bases, the J end by 4 bases, with 9 bases between. Germline CDR1 ENHRY, CDR2 SYGVKD. The CDR3 is CAISTEAGNTIYF. DNA for the CDR3: TGTGCCATCAGTACAGAGGCGGGAAACACCATATATTTT.

The V gene is TRBV5-1, the J gene TRBJ2-7; 8 nucleotides agree with TRBD1. Germline loops: CDR1 SGHRS, CDR2 YFSETQ. Trimming at V came to 2 bases and at J to 0 bases, leaving 7 bases not matched to a gene. The CDR3 contains 16 residues. The CDR3 region is CASSFTTGESSYEQYF. The DNA for the CDR3 is TGCGCCAGCAGCTTTACGACAGGGGAAAGCTCCTACGAGCAGTACTTC.

This chain connects TRBV7-2 to TRBJ1-2; 8 bases map to TRBD1. Unmatched junction bases numbered 5, after V lost 4 bases and J lost 4 bases. This CDR3 spans 14 amino acids. Germline assignment: CDR1 SGHTA and CDR2 FQGNSA. CDR3 nucleotide sequence: TGTGCCAGCAGCTCGGACAGGGTGCGCTATGGCTACACCTTC. It translates to CASSSDRVRYGYTF.

This clone has only one observation. The chain combines TRBV5-6 with TRBJ1-6; 11 bases are a match to TRBD1. The ends lost 4 bases at V and 10 bases at J; junction bases unmatched: 7. Germline-derived CDR1 and CDR2 are SGHDT and YYEEEE. There are 15 residues in the CDR3. This CDR3 reads CASSAWTGGRSPLHF. The CDR3, as DNA: TGTGCCAGCAGCGCCTGGACAGGGGGCAGGTCACCCCTCCACTTT. Full variable domain (rest looked up from reference TRBV5-6 and TRBJ1-6): DAGVTQSPTHLIKTRGQQVTLRCSPKSGHDTVSWYQQALGQGPQFIFQYYEEEERQRGNFPDRFSGHQFPNYSSELNVNALLLGDSALYLCASSAWTGGRSPLHFGNGTRLTVT.

V is TRBV2 and J is TRBJ1-3; D remains ambiguous. Trimming removed 6 bases at V and 0 bases at J, with 9 bases between. CDR1 SNHLY and CDR2 FYNNEI come from the germline V gene. The CDR3 length is 14 residues. CDR3: CASRLGSSGNTIYF. The DNA of the CDR3 is TGTGCCAGCAGACTGGGCAGCTCTGGAAACACCATATATTTT.

The chain couples TRBV4-3 to TRBJ1-1, with TRBD1 matching 10 bases. The V segment lost 3 bases and the J segment 0 bases; nucleotides outside the gene matches: 1. Looked up from germline, CDR1 is LGHNA and CDR2 is YSLEER. The CDR3 covers 15 residues. The CDR3 nucleotides read TGCGCCAGCAGCCACGGGACAGGGGTGAACACTGAAGCTTTCTTT. Translation gives CASSHGTGVNTEAFF.

The chain joins TRBV28 to TRBJ2-7; D is ambiguous. This CDR3 has 12 amino acids. V was trimmed by 6 bases and J by 1 base, leaving 7 bases between them. Germline-derived CDR1 and CDR2 are MDHEN and SYDVKM. DNA of the CDR3: TGTGCCAGCAGCCGAGGTTCCTACGAGCAGTACTTC. Protein product: CASSRGSYEQYF.

The chain employs TRBV4-2 and TRBJ2-5, with D unclear. The germline gives CDR1 LGHNA, CDR2 YNFKEQ. V was clipped by 0 bases and J by 4 bases, with 12 bases between them. The length of the CDR3 is 15 residues. The chain's CDR3 is CASSQDIDQLETQYF. DNA of the CDR3: TGTGCCAGCAGCCAAGATATTGACCAATTAGAGACCCAGTACTTC.

This clone was counted between two and nine times. This sequence joins TRBV14 and TRBJ1-1, with TRBD1 as a possible D gene (6 bases). The CDR3 runs to 14 residues. Germline assignment: CDR1 SGHDN and CDR2 FVKESK. V gave up 3 bases and J gave up 3 bases, with 11 bases separating them. The CDR3 region has the DNA TGTGCCAGCAGCCACGGGGGGCAGGACACTGAAGCTTTCTTT. It is translated as CASSHGGQDTEAFF.